This T cell receptor (beta chain) was identified during a study of tumor-infiltrating lymphocytes in primary liver carcinoma. Comments on this clonotype: A much larger clone differs from this one at a single base, so this may be a read error.

Alongside blood RNA obtained from unsorted whole blood, germline DNA was also extracted. Using a constant-region primer together with ProtoScript II reverse transcriptase, TCR beta cDNA was made from about 500 ng of total RNA. Three nested multiplex PCR rounds, a slightly modified ARM-PCR method, built the TCR beta libraries. TRBV1-TRBV30 forward and Cbeta reverse primers drove the first two approximately 10-cycle rounds. TCRdb re-called the multiplex PCR reads through MiXCR, storing one row per CDR3 protein. The data contain 300,000 to 400,000 distinct CDR3 sequences, 65% of them seen just once; the ten biggest clones take up roughly 6%. CDR1 MNHNY and CDR2 SVGAGI come from the germline V gene (reference sequence). CDR3 length: 13 residues.

This clonotype was sampled from a man in his forties with primary liver carcinoma and hepatitis B virus infection. The material sequenced was peripheral blood. This sequence joins TRBV6-6 and TRBJ2-3; possible D gene TRBD1, 5 bases. The CDR3 coding sequence is TGTGCCACTCGAAGACAGAGCACAGATACGCACTATTTT. It codes for CATRRQSTDTHYF.